The rows below give T cell receptor beta chains drawn from one sample of a study of molecular identifiers for immune sequencing clone quantification. From the PCR reads, TCRdb called clonotypes with MiXCR, one entry per CDR3 protein. The data show approximately 670,000 distinct CDR3 sequences, with just under 20% seen just once and roughly 0.9% held by the top ten. The specimen was naive CD8+ T cells from blood, with Jurkat cell RNA spiked in. The receptors here all came from a human donor in good health. Some libraries in this study had Jurkat cell RNA spiked in. CDR3s include the opening cysteine and the closing phenylalanine or tryptophan. Fields, in order: CDR3 DNA, CDR3 protein, clone size, V gene, J gene, D gene. A D gene is named only where the DNA matches it firmly. Some rows mark clone size as missing; the rest say once, few, many or name a class of expanded clone.

CDR3 DNA: TGTGCCAGCAAGGAGGAGCGGGAGGCGACCTACGAGCAGTACTTC; CDR3 protein: CASKEEREATYEQYF; clone size: NA; V gene: TRBV27; J gene: TRBJ2-7; D gene: TRBD2
CDR3 DNA: TGTGCCAGCAGTTACTCCTCTAGCACCCACAATGAGCAGTTCTTC; CDR3 protein: CASSYSSSTHNEQFF; clone size: many; V gene: TRBV6-5; J gene: TRBJ2-1; D gene: NA
CDR3 DNA: TGCAGTGCTAGAGGGGTTCTAGCGGACCAGAGCACAGATACGCAGTATTTT; CDR3 protein: CSARGVLADQSTDTQYF; clone size: many; V gene: TRBV20-1; J gene: TRBJ2-3; D gene: TRBD2
CDR3 DNA: TGTGCCGGCAGTTCCGGGACAGGGTGGGAAAAACTGTTTTTT; CDR3 protein: CAGSSGTGWEKLFF; clone size: NA; V gene: TRBV25-1; J gene: TRBJ1-4; D gene: TRBD1
CDR3 DNA: TGCAGTGCTAGAGATACAGATGGCTACACCTTC; CDR3 protein: CSARDTDGYTF; clone size: many; V gene: TRBV20-1; J gene: TRBJ1-2; D gene: NA
CDR3 DNA: TGTGCCAGCAGCACGGAGAACTATGGCTACACCTTC; CDR3 protein: CASSTENYGYTF; clone size: many; V gene: TRBV7-8; J gene: TRBJ1-2; D gene: NA
CDR3 DNA: TGTGCCAGCAGCTCCCAACAGGTGAACTCTGGAAACACCATATATTTT; CDR3 protein: CASSSQQVNSGNTIYF; clone size: many; V gene: TRBV5-6; J gene: TRBJ1-3; D gene: NA
CDR3 DNA: TGTGCCAGCAGTGAACTTACTAGTACCCCCTACGAGCAGTACTTC; CDR3 protein: CASSELTSTPYEQYF; clone size: few; V gene: TRBV6-1; J gene: TRBJ2-7; D gene: NA
CDR3 DNA: TGTGCCGGCAGCCGGGGGACAAACACCGGGGAGCTGTTTTTT; CDR3 protein: CAGSRGTNTGELFF; clone size: NA; V gene: TRBV27; J gene: TRBJ2-2; D gene: NA
CDR3 DNA: TGCGCCAGCAGCCAGAGCGGGAGTCCCTACAATGAGCAGTTCTTC; CDR3 protein: CASSQSGSPYNEQFF; clone size: NA; V gene: TRBV4-1; J gene: TRBJ2-1; D gene: TRBD2
CDR3 DNA: TGTGGCAGCAGCGAGGGGACTAGACCTTACAATGAGCAGTTCTTC; CDR3 protein: CGSSEGTRPYNEQFF; clone size: NA; V gene: TRBV9; J gene: TRBJ2-1; D gene: TRBD2
CDR3 DNA: TGTGCCAGCAGTGGGTCCACGGGGACAAGAACCCCCTACGAGCAGTACTTC; CDR3 protein: CASSGSTGTRTPYEQYF; clone size: many; V gene: TRBV25-1; J gene: TRBJ2-7; D gene: NA
CDR3 DNA: TGTGCCAGCAGCCCAAACGGACTAGCGGGAGCTGGAGATACGCAGTATTTT; CDR3 protein: CASSPNGLAGAGDTQYF; clone size: NA; V gene: TRBV6-2/TRBV6-3; J gene: TRBJ2-3; D gene: TRBD2
CDR3 DNA: TGTGCCAGCAGCCCAACACATGGTCATAGCTCCTACGAGCAGTACTTC; CDR3 protein: CASSPTHGHSSYEQYF; clone size: few; V gene: TRBV11-2; J gene: TRBJ2-7; D gene: NA
CDR3 DNA: TGTGCCAGCAGTTACTCCATGGGTCAGCTGAAACCCCATGGCTACACCTTC; CDR3 protein: CASSYSMGQLKPHGYTF; clone size: few; V gene: TRBV6-2/TRBV6-3; J gene: TRBJ1-2; D gene: NA
CDR3 DNA: TGTGCCAGCAGCCGGAGTACCGACACAGATACGCAGTATTTT; CDR3 protein: CASSRSTDTDTQYF; clone size: many; V gene: TRBV11-2; J gene: TRBJ2-3; D gene: NA
CDR3 DNA: TGTGCCAGCAGCAGCGGGGCGGCGGCAGATACGCAGTATTTT; CDR3 protein: CASSSGAAADTQYF; clone size: many; V gene: TRBV7-8; J gene: TRBJ2-3; D gene: TRBD2
CDR3 DNA: TGTGCCAGCAGTTTATTAGGAGGGGGGGCTTATGGGCAGTTCTTC; CDR3 protein: CASSLLGGGAYGQFF; clone size: once; V gene: TRBV27; J gene: TRBJ2-1; D gene: NA
CDR3 DNA: TGCGCCAGCAGCCAAGACGCGACAGAAATCCAGCAGTACTTC; CDR3 protein: CASSQDATEIQQYF; clone size: many; V gene: TRBV4-3; J gene: TRBJ2-7; D gene: NA
CDR3 DNA: TGCAGCGTTGAAGATAAGACAGGGGAGAGAGACTACGAGCAGTACTTC; CDR3 protein: CSVEDKTGERDYEQYF; clone size: many; V gene: TRBV29-1; J gene: TRBJ2-7; D gene: TRBD1
CDR3 DNA: TGCAGTGCTAGTACTAGCGGGAGGGCCGCCTACGAGCAGTACTTC; CDR3 protein: CSASTSGRAAYEQYF; clone size: NA; V gene: TRBV20-1; J gene: TRBJ2-7; D gene: TRBD2
CDR3 DNA: TGTGCCAGCAGCCAAGATCAGGACGGACCCTACGAGCAGTACTTC; CDR3 protein: CASSQDQDGPYEQYF; clone size: NA; V gene: TRBV14; J gene: TRBJ2-7; D gene: NA
CDR3 DNA: TGTGCCAGCTCAACCCCCCTAAGAGCCTACGAGCAGTACTTC; CDR3 protein: CASSTPLRAYEQYF; clone size: many; V gene: TRBV18; J gene: TRBJ2-7; D gene: NA
CDR3 DNA: TGTGCCAGCAGCCACCATCACGGACACCCCACAACAGATACGCAGTATTTT; CDR3 protein: CASSHHHGHPTTDTQYF; clone size: NA; V gene: TRBV3-2; J gene: TRBJ2-3; D gene: NA
CDR3 DNA: TGTGCCAGCACCCTCGGACAGGGGAGTTTCTACGAGCAGTACTTC; CDR3 protein: CASTLGQGSFYEQYF; clone size: few; V gene: TRBV7-6; J gene: TRBJ2-7; D gene: TRBD1
CDR3 DNA: TGTGCCAGCAGCTTCCGGACAGGAATTCACGAGCAGTACTTC; CDR3 protein: CASSFRTGIHEQYF; clone size: many; V gene: TRBV7-9; J gene: TRBJ2-7; D gene: TRBD1
CDR3 DNA: TGTGCCAGCAGTCCCGGAACCCGGTCCGAGCAGTACTTC; CDR3 protein: CASSPGTRSEQYF; clone size: many; V gene: TRBV27; J gene: TRBJ2-7; D gene: NA